These 20 T cell receptor beta chains were sequenced from one sample in a study of blood T cell repertoires in COVID-19. Here immunoSEQ multiplex PCR was the method, and the copy in TCRdb shows in-frame clones only, minus some. Here the sample spans about 130,000 clones, roughly 80% being singletons. Sample: peripheral blood. The receptors stem from a woman aged 25-40 years who had recovered from COVID-19.

The chain links TRBV30 to TRBJ1-5; 8 bases align to TRBD1. The J segment lost 8 bases and the V segment lost 5 bases, leaving 11 bases of the junction unmatched. The CDR3 is made up of 14 amino acids. CDR1 GTSNPN and CDR2 SVGIG come from the germline V gene (reference sequence). CDR3 residues: CAWATQGAGEPQHF. CDR3 coding DNA: TGTGCCTGGGCAACTCAGGGGGCTGGTGAGCCCCAGCATTTT. Full variable domain (remainder filled in from reference TRBV30 and TRBJ1-5): SQTIHQWPATLVQPVGSPLSLECTVEGTSNPNLYWYRQAAGRGLQLLFYSVGIGQISSEVPQNLSASRPQDRQFILSSKKLLLSDSGFYLCAWATQGAGEPQHFGDGTRLSIL.

The rearrangement joins TRBV19 to TRBJ2-1; D is ambiguous. V was clipped by 5 bases and J by 4 bases, with 9 bases between them. Germline loops: CDR1 LNHDA, CDR2 SQIVND (reference sequence). The CDR3 is 13 amino acids. CDR3 in amino acids: CASSWQNYNEQFF. In DNA form, the CDR3 reads TGTGCCAGTAGTTGGCAGAATTACAATGAGCAGTTCTTC.

This clone came up a few times. The chain combines TRBV5-1 with TRBJ1-4; 8 bases are a match to TRBD1. This CDR3 is built from 14 residues. J gave up 7 bases and V 2 bases, and 4 bases lay outside the gene matches. Germline V lookup: CDR1 SGHRS, CDR2 YFSETQ. CDR3 protein: CASSFGQGGEKLFF. The CDR3 region has the DNA TGCGCCAGCAGCTTTGGACAGGGAGGTGAAAAACTGTTTTTT.

The chain is built from TRBV5-1 and TRBJ2-1; D remains unclear. Germline V CDR1 and CDR2: SGHRS, YFSETQ. The CDR3 consists of 15 residues. Trimming cost V 0 bases and J 8 bases, with 15 bases left between them. CDR3: CASSLVSTLSDEQFF. The DNA of the CDR3 is TGCGCCAGCAGCTTGGTCAGCACCCTGAGCGATGAGCAGTTCTTC.

For the CDR3, the DNA is TGCGCCAGCAGCTTTGGGCCCAGCGGGGAGACCCAGTACTTC. This gives the protein CASSFGPSGETQYF. The chain is built from TRBV5-1 and TRBJ2-5; possible D gene TRBD2, 6 bases. This CDR3 has 14 residues. CDR1 is SGHRS and CDR2 is YFSETQ in the germline V gene. V was trimmed by 2 bases and J by 5 bases, leaving 13 bases between them.

V is TRBV9 and J is TRBJ1-3; a possible D gene is TRBD1 (6 bases). The V end was cut by 3 bases, the J end by 11 bases, with 15 bases between. CDR1 and CDR2 (germline): SGDLS, YYNGEE. This CDR3 comprises 13 residues. CDR3 loop: CASSGNRGNPIYF. CDR3 DNA sequence: TGTGCCAGCAGCGGCAATAGGGGGAACCCCATATATTTT. Looking up the rest from reference TRBV9 and TRBJ1-3 gives the full variable domain: DSGVTQTPKHLITATGQRVTLRCSPRSGDLSVYWYQQSLDQGLQFLIQYYNGEERAKGNILERFSAQQFPDLHSELNLSSLELGDSALYFCASSGNRGNPIYFGEGSWLTVV.

The chain has TRBV2 and TRBJ2-3; TRBD2 matches at 10 bases. This CDR3 has 16 residues. Per the germline V gene, CDR1 is SNHLY and CDR2 is FYNNEI. The V gene end was trimmed by 5 bases and the J gene end by 3 bases; junction bases not matched to a gene: 8. The CDR3 DNA reads as TGTGCCAGCAGTCCAAGACTAGCGGGTGAGACAGATACGCAGTATTTT. Residues: CASSPRLAGETDTQYF.

This chain links TRBV5-8 with TRBJ1-6, with a tentative D call TRBD1 (6 bases). Trimming cost V 0 bases and J 6 bases, with 16 bases left between them. Per the germline V gene, CDR1 is SGHTS and CDR2 is YDEGEE. The CDR3 extends over 17 amino acids. The CDR3, as DNA: TGTGCCAGCAGCTTGGTGACTGTCAGAGGGGGTAATTCACCCCTCCACTTT. Encoded protein: CASSLVTVRGGNSPLHF. Drawing the rest from reference TRBV5-8 and TRBJ1-6, the complete variable domain is EAGVTQSPTHLIKTRGQQATLRCSPISGHTSVYWYQQALGLGLQFLLWYDEGEERNRGNFPPRFSGRQFPNYSSELNVNALELEDSALYLCASSLVTVRGGNSPLHFGNGTRLTVT.

The genes are TRBV2 and TRBJ1-2, with D possibly TRBD1 on 6 matching bases. Germline V gives CDR1 SNHLY, CDR2 FYNNEI. Trimming took off 4 bases at V and 6 bases at J, with 15 bases between the two ends. The CDR3 extends over 14 amino acids. CDR3 DNA: TGTGCCAGCAGTGCCCCCGGGACAACGAATGGCTACACCTTC. It encodes CASSAPGTTNGYTF.

The chain uses TRBV5-1 and TRBJ1-1; 8 positions agree with TRBD1. V trimming: 2 bases; J trimming: 3 bases; junction bases outside the gene matches: 6. CDR1 and CDR2 (germline): SGHRS, YFSETQ. The CDR3 sequence is 15 residues long. This CDR3 is CASSLRQGTDTEAFF. CDR3 nucleotide sequence: TGCGCCAGCAGCTTACGACAGGGGACGGACACTGAAGCTTTCTTT.

The V call is TRBV28, the J call TRBJ1-1; D gene ambiguous. V was cut by 5 bases and J by 1 base, with 14 bases left in between. The CDR3 has 15 amino acids. CDR1 is MDHEN and CDR2 is SYDVKM in the germline V gene. The CDR3 here is CASSLRREGNTEAFF. The DNA for the CDR3 is TGTGCCAGCAGTCTCCGGAGGGAAGGGAACACTGAAGCTTTCTTT.

This sequence joins TRBV10-3 and TRBJ1-1; 8 bases fit TRBD1. In germline, CDR1 is ENHRY, CDR2 SYGVKD. CDR3 size: 14 residues. V dropped 6 bases and J dropped 4; count of bases not matched to a gene: 7. DNA of the CDR3: TGTGCCATCAGACTGACAGGGGAGGGCACTGAAGCTTTCTTT. Residues: CAIRLTGEGTEAFF.

V and J are TRBV30 and TRBJ1-5; D perhaps matches TRBD1 (5 bases). The CDR3 runs 13 residues. With 0 bases removed from V and 4 bases from J, the gap between germline ends came to 7 bases. Germline V gives CDR1 GTSNPN, CDR2 SVGIG (reference sequence). The CDR3 DNA is TGTGCCTGGAGTGTAGACAGAAATCAGCCCCAGCATTTT. Its translation: CAWSVDRNQPQHF.

The rearrangement uses TRBV11-3 and TRBJ2-5, with 7 bases aligning to TRBD1. CDR3 length: 13 residues. The V and J ends lost 5 bases and 3 bases, in that order; junction bases with no gene match: 3. From germline, CDR1 is SGHNT and CDR2 YENEEA. The CDR3 nucleotides read TGTGCCAGCAGCCTCGGGACAGAAGAGACCCAGTACTTC. Translated, it gives CASSLGTEETQYF.

V is TRBV5-1 and J is TRBJ1-1; 7 bases match TRBD1. CDR3 length equals 14 residues. Germline values: CDR1 SGHRS, CDR2 YFSETQ. Trimming cost V 3 bases and J 5 bases; bases outside gene matches: 7. CDR3 amino acids: CASSWTSGGTEAFF. The CDR3 nucleotides are TGCGCCAGCAGCTGGACGTCAGGGGGGACTGAAGCTTTCTTT.

The chain employs TRBV21-1 and TRBJ1-5; the table names TRBD1, a call not compared with the DNA. TRBV21-1 is shown as a pseudogene. CDR3 length: 17 residues. The CDR3: CASSKLSDKMPAQPQHF. CDR3 bases: TGTGCCAGCAGCAAACTTTCGGACAAAATGCCTGCTCAGCCCCAGCATTTT.

J is TRBJ1-3 and V is TRBV7-9; D gene uncertain. With 1 base removed from V and 0 bases from J, the gap between germline ends came to 19 bases. This CDR3 spans 19 amino acids. The germline gives CDR1 SEHNR, CDR2 FQNEAQ (reference sequence). The CDR3 sequence is CASSLGTAGFTSSGNTIYF. The CDR3 coding sequence is TGTGCCAGCAGCTTAGGGACGGCGGGATTCACAAGCTCTGGAAACACCATATATTTT. Using reference TRBV7-9 and TRBJ1-3 for the parts outside the CDR3, the full variable domain is DTGVSQNPRHKITKRGQNVTFRCDPISEHNRLYWYRQTLGQGPEFLTYFQNEAQLEKSRLLSDRFSAERPKGSFSTLEIQRTEQGDSAMYLCASSLGTAGFTSSGNTIYFGEGSWLTVV.

This chain joins TRBV2 and TRBJ2-1; 7 nucleotides align to TRBD1. CDR3 size: 12 residues. V was clipped by 6 bases and J by 12 bases; unmatched bases: 8. Germline V gene lookup returns CDR1 SNHLY and CDR2 FYNNEI. The DNA for the CDR3 is TGTGCCAGCAGAGGTCCGGACAGGCTGCAGTTCTTC. Translating it yields CASRGPDRLQFF.

The V gene is TRBV18, the J gene TRBJ2-1, with no clear D. V lost 3 bases and J 6 bases, leaving 9 bases between the germline ends. The CDR3 sequence is 13 residues long. Germline V gene sequence: CDR1 KGHSH, CDR2 LQKENI. The DNA for the CDR3 is TGTGCCAGCTCACCGGCGGTTAGCAATGAGCAGTTCTTC. The encoded protein is CASSPAVSNEQFF.

This clone came up once. The J gene is TRBJ1-3, the V gene TRBV15; D is unresolved. Trimming took off 3 bases at V and 6 bases at J, with 21 bases between the two ends. The CDR3 contains 17 residues. Germline V gene sequence: CDR1 LNHNV, CDR2 YYDKDF (reference sequence). The CDR3 DNA is TGTGCCACCAGCAGGGTCACTGGCTGGCTAGGAGAAAACACCATATATTTT. Its protein is CATSRVTGWLGENTIYF.